This TCR beta chain was obtained from a study of cytomegalovirus exposure and HLA in healthy donors (dated by TCRdb to 2015 to 2018). Notes on the research overall: An earlier analysis of around 600 of the donors reported approximately 290 Gb of sequence data and 100 million to 130 million unique TCR beta sequences from about 180 million T cells. All discovery cohort repertoires had been generated using a single sequencing platform. A separate validation cohort of roughly 110 different subjects was used in addition to the 666-subject first cohort. Roughly 5 DR-DQ haplotypes were handled as single units for association and clustering, since linkage in the cohort was strong. Both class I and class II loci were covered by HLA typing, at four-digit resolution. The study was designed to test whether signatures of past pathogen exposure could be identified by cataloging public T cell receptors. The T cell repertoires of 666 subjects were profiled by immunosequencing and related to cytomegalovirus serostatus. Across approximately 420 genotyped donors of the cohort, an average of 235,054 unique TCR beta nucleotide sequences per donor were sequenced, and approximately 17% of those sequences were non-productive. In the later analysis, no new phenotypic data were used to find candidate immune exposures; instead, reliance was placed on TCR beta sequences and their occurrence across donors. High-throughput TCR immunosequencing, statistical association of individual TCRs with disease status, and machine learning were combined to predict cytomegalovirus infection status. Alongside the repertoire data, information on donor age, sex, ethnicity and CMV serostatus was compiled. Typing coverage differed by locus: A, B, C, DRB1 and DQB1 were typed in roughly 620-630 donors, DQA1 in about 550, DPA1 in some 610, and DPB1 in just under 490. The genetic ancestry cluster associated with self-reported Caucasian donors included about 84% of the 398 genotyped donors. Roughly 300 gigabases of sequencing data and 75 million to 85 million unique TCR sequences made up an early release that covered several hundred HLA-typed donors. In an earlier analysis of 587 of the donors, high-throughput TCR beta sequencing was used to judge whether each TCR beta V gene segment behaved as functional or pseudogenic. A later genetic analysis took genome-wide SNP genotypes for about 55% of the 666 donors and used that subset as a discovery cohort. A later analysis re-examined previously published TCR beta repertoires from just over 650 donors and added high-resolution HLA genotyping to investigate patterns of TCR occurrence. Study-wide findings and limitations: A cluster of highly shared sequence variants was judged likely to be a technical artifact of the sequencing pipeline. This cohort had only TCR beta chains sequenced, and the lack of alpha or paired-chain data limited which features could be detected. Some IMGT-functional V segments, including TRBV6-2 and TRBV6-3, could not be told apart with the 87-base-pair reads, so those segments were excluded. Roughly 17 rarely observed V segments, including chromosome 9 orphons, were excluded from the earlier analysis of some 590 of the donors because counts were too low. Presence/absence analyses assumed roughly uniform sequencing depth across donors, an assumption that may not hold. Compared with the 666-donor mean, donors in an Asian-associated ancestry cluster had fewer N-insertions in productive TCRs, according to a later genetic analysis. The classifier was reported to diagnose cytomegalovirus status with high specificity and sensitivity in both the original cohort and the validation cohort. An earlier analysis of around 500 of the donors showed that most TCR beta V segments appeared in productive rearrangements either about 87% or about 30% of the time, which broadly matched IMGT annotations. A later genetic analysis associated a missense DCLRE1C variant with V-gene and J-gene trimming of TCR beta chains, and an independent cohort replicated the association. A later analysis found that TCR association rates varied across HLA loci, with DRB1 alleles showing the most associated TCRs and HLA-C alleles the fewest. Specific HLA alleles were associated with 15,000 to 20,000 TCR beta sequences at a false discovery rate of 0.05 in a later analysis. A further reported finding was that TCR beta sequences accurately predicted the HLA-A and HLA-B alleles for most subjects in the first cohort. Assigning TCR associations to individual alleles was difficult when HLA alleles, especially DR and DQ, strongly co-occurred. Correlated functional status among segregating V segments might reflect linkage disequilibrium, but an unknown experimental factor could not be ruled out. HLA typing was unavailable for some donors at each locus, so association tests used only the typed subset. The authors suggested that the approach could potentially be extended to other disease states and immunological phenotypes. A few of the identified cytomegalovirus-associated TCR beta chains were confirmed in vitro to be specific for cytomegalovirus antigens. In a later analysis, HLA-associated TCR beta chains showed more clonal expansion and lower generation probabilities than non-associated chains that were equally common. Immune exposure information for the cohort was limited to CMV serostatus. The study listed 164 TCR beta chains as associated with cytomegalovirus. A later analysis found that most CMV-associated TCR beta chains appeared HLA-restricted, with HLA associations seemingly driven largely by CMV exposure. Several of the top co-occurrence clusters appeared to be linked to parvovirus B19, influenza, CMV and Epstein-Barr virus, according to a later analysis. Most TCR sequences were observed very rarely across donors, whereas some public TCRs were present in many individuals.

From the germline V gene, CDR1 is MGHRA and CDR2 is YSYEKL. Inclusive of the bounding cysteine and phenylalanine, the CDR3 is 15 residues long. This entry keeps only the CDR3 DNA: 45 bases, framed from base 1. The junction carries 12 bases between V and J, which are trimmed by 0 bases and 3 bases respectively. To note about this clone: Its antigen remains undetermined. Nothing much larger sits one base from this clone, and base qualities are not available.

The method was the immunoSEQ multiplex PCR assay. For the multiplex PCR, a mixture combining 60 forward primers for TCR Vbeta segments and 13 reverse primers for TCR Jbeta segments was used. Amplification of the CDR3 region of rearranged TCR beta genes was performed with a multiplex PCR assay on genomic DNA. The Illumina HiSeq System was used to sequence the amplified TCR beta libraries as 87-base-pair reads. The study's processing was this. In a later analysis, some 80 million unique TCR beta chains were counted across the 500 to 700 repertoires, and approximately 11 million of these chains were shared by at least two donors. Raw reads were error-corrected and collapsed into unique sequences by a nearest-neighbor algorithm in which closely related sequences were merged to remove PCR and sequencing errors. Alignment of CDR3 sequences to IMGT reference sequences was used to assign V, D and J gene segments. For a sequence to be retained, a match of at least six nucleotides to both a V gene segment and a J gene segment was required. A rearrangement counted as productive if the CDR3 had no stop codons and remained in frame with V and J, and every other rearrangement counted as non-productive. Following IMGT convention, CDR3 was defined as the stretch from the second conserved V-encoded cysteine to the conserved J-encoded phenylalanine. Sequences without an unambiguous match to a single V gene segment were excluded from the earlier analysis of about 640 of the donors. In an earlier analysis of 587 of the donors, a V segment was called functional when productive rearrangements were above 56.7%, and segregating when the standard deviation between donors exceeded 5%. A statistical classification framework was built for diagnosing cytomegalovirus status from the catalog of TCR beta chain sequences. V and J gene assignment, in a later analysis, came from comparing TCR nucleotide sequences with IMGT/GENE-DB human TR gene sequences. Using the TCRdist pipeline, a later analysis assigned CDR3 sequences along with most-parsimonious VDJ recombination scenarios. In a later analysis, each TCR beta chain was defined by its CDR3 amino acid sequence together with its V-gene family, and reads without a unique V-gene family were excluded. As a way to deal with suspected cross-contamination and a sequencing artifact, a later analysis dropped roughly 620 nucleotide sequences that were highly shared and had low generation probability. In a later analysis, a clonal expansion index was calculated for each public chain from normalized within-repertoire ranks of inferred template counts. In a later analysis, generation probabilities were computed with a VDJ recombination model fitted to out-of-frame rearrangements, and the resulting probabilities were checked against IGoR. A later analysis scored TCR-TCR, TCR-HLA and TCR-CMV co-occurrence with hypergeometric tests, applying a repertoire-size bias correction to TCR pairs. To estimate false discovery rates, a later analysis permuted the HLA or CMV assignments 20 times. In a later analysis, co-occurring TCRs were grouped using DBSCAN, with TCRdist sequence similarity added in when clustering inside HLA-allele-positive subsets. Repertoires with fewer than 30,000 or more than 120,000 public chains were left out of co-occurrence clustering, as were five repertoires with anomalous nucleotide sharing. Entries here come from immuneACCESS through TCRdb and include only in-frame sequences with V and J called. Some clones fail to appear in such tables; in the studies checked, an unresolved V gene covers under half of the shortfall, and the cause of the remainder is unknown. V and J calls and clone size are given by that table; D and trimming were obtained from the DNA. The sample profile shows about 180,000 clones; just over 75% of them were found once. The ten largest account for around 1.5% of the sample.

The cohort comprised some 700 healthy bone marrow donors. At the time of sampling, every cohort member was nominally healthy, though immune exposures that went unrecorded were likely present. The donor tested CMV seropositive and was one of the 289 seropositive cohort members. Each donor provided a peripheral blood sample, and peripheral blood mononuclear cells were used for TCR beta sequencing. Genomic DNA extraction from the blood cell samples was performed with the Qiagen DNeasy Blood Extraction Kit. Sequencing was done on a sample of PBMCs. The clonotype comes from a woman aged 25 to 39 in good health and CMV-seropositive. The chain is made from TRBV4-1 and TRBJ2-7; the D segment cannot be called with confidence. At the DNA level, the sequence is TGCGCCAGCAGCCAAGATCTGGGCGAGTACTACGAGCAGTACTTC. The resulting protein is CASSQDLGEYYEQYF.